Sequencing of this T cell receptor (beta chain) was carried out in a study of blood T cell repertoires in COVID-19. At the level of the study: Collection of acute and convalescent COVID-19 samples took place in the United States, Italy and Spain.

Measured with immunoSEQ multiplex PCR; TCRdb has only the in-frame clones, and not every one. The sample holds roughly 190,000 clones, more than 85% seen once. The V and J ends lost 2 bases and 7 bases respectively, with 8 bases between them. The germline V gene encodes CDR1 MNHEY and CDR2 SMNVEV (reference sequence). The CDR3 runs 12 residues. Source material: peripheral blood. V gene TRBV27 combines with J gene TRBJ2-5, with D uncertain. The clonotype comes from a man younger than 45 with acute or convalescent COVID-19. The DNA for the CDR3 is TGTGCCAGCAGTTTAAAGCCTCCGACCCAGTACTTC. Protein product: CASSLKPPTQYF.